These 20 T cell receptor beta chains were sequenced from one sample in a study of low-dose radiotherapy and immunotherapy resistance in tumors. Primers used for first-strand cDNA, a TRAV- and TRBV-specific set, covered both alpha and beta chains. With a constant-region primer and a V-primer adapter, TCRs were subjected to around 20 PCR cycles of amplification. One entry per CDR3 protein results from TCRdb running MiXCR on the reads. Of over 7,500 distinct CDR3 sequences detected, approximately 70% appear once; the ten largest clones hold 6.5% to 8%. The receptors were gathered from a human donor with advanced metastatic prostate, ovarian, gallbladder or colorectal cancer (not recorded which). This table probably holds off-target reads from a library built for another chain.

The chain has TRBV28 and TRBJ2-6; D call uncertain. CDR1 and CDR2 (germline): MDHEN, SYDVKM. V lost 3 bases, J lost 4 bases, and 4 bases lay in between. CDR3 length equals 13 residues. This CDR3 reads CASSFSGANVLTF. CDR3 coding DNA: TGTGCCAGCAGTTTCAGCGGGGCCAACGTCCTGACTTTC.

The genes are TRBV4-1 and TRBJ1-6; D gene uncertain. This CDR3 region has 17 residues. Germline CDR1 reads MGHRA; CDR2 reads YSYEKL. V dropped 5 bases and J dropped 0 bases, with 14 bases sitting between them. Written as DNA, the CDR3 is TGCGCCAGCAGCGAATCCCTAGGGAGCTCCTATAATTCACCCCTCCACTTT. Its translation is CASSESLGSSYNSPLHF.

This clonotype appeared a single time. The chain couples TRBV28 to TRBJ2-5; 7 bases are shared with TRBD2. The V segment lost 3 bases and the J segment 1 base; nucleotides outside the gene matches: 5. The CDR3 spans 15 residues. Germline V lookup: CDR1 MDHEN, CDR2 SYDVKM. The CDR3 DNA reads TGTGCCAGCAGTTTCCGGGGGGACCCCCAAGAGACCCAGTACTTC. The encoded protein is CASSFRGDPQETQYF.

V is TRBV18 and J is TRBJ2-7, with D maybe TRBD1 (6 bases). V was cut by 3 bases and J by 4 bases, with 10 bases left in between. Germline CDR1 KGHSH, CDR2 LQKENI. This CDR3 comprises 13 residues. In DNA form, the CDR3 reads TGTGCCAGCTCACCGAGCAGGGGTTACGAGCAGTACTTC. It translates to CASSPSRGYEQYF.

The gene calls are TRBV12-3 or TRBV12-4 and TRBJ1-2; no clear D. CDR3 length equals 16 residues. V was clipped by 4 bases and J by 0 bases, with 15 bases between them. The CDR3 loop reads CASSSLGVAANYGYTF. In DNA, the CDR3 is TGTGCCAGCAGTTCCCTCGGGGTCGCAGCTAACTATGGCTACACCTTC.

This clonotype came up a few times. The chain has TRBV2 and TRBJ2-7, with 9 bases fitting TRBD1. Germline assignment: CDR1 SNHLY and CDR2 FYNNEI. The CDR3 runs to 16 residues. The V and J ends lost 4 bases and 5 bases, in that order; junction bases with no gene match: 12. This chain's CDR3 is CASSVSRGQGRNEQYF. The CDR3 DNA follows: TGTGCCAGCAGTGTATCCAGGGGACAGGGACGGAACGAGCAGTACTTC. Together with reference TRBV2 and TRBJ2-7, the CDR3 gives the full variable domain: EPEVTQTPSHQVTQMGQEVILRCVPISNHLYFYWYRQILGQKVEFLVSFYNNEISEKSEIFDDQFSVERPDGSNFTLKIRSTKLEDSAMYFCASSVSRGQGRNEQYFGPGTRLTVT.

This clonotype was detected only once. The chain combines TRBV6-2 or TRBV6-3 with TRBJ2-1; TRBD1 agrees at 8 bases. J gave up 8 bases and V 6 bases, and 12 bases lay outside the gene matches. Germline lookup yields CDR1 MNHEY and CDR2 SVGEGT. This CDR3 has 15 residues. CDR3 in DNA: TGTGCCAGCAGACCCGATGGACAGGGCAAGTATGAGCAGTTCTTC. Translation gives CASRPDGQGKYEQFF.

This chain connects TRBV28 to TRBJ1-4; D is perhaps TRBD1 (6 bases). Germline CDR1 is MDHEN and CDR2 is SYDVKM. Trimming took 4 bases from V and 0 from J, leaving 9 bases between them. The CDR3 loop spans 15 amino acids. The CDR3 DNA reads TGTGCCAGCAGTTCCCGACAGGCAACTAATGAAAAACTGTTTTTT. It translates to CASSSRQATNEKLFF.

The rearrangement joins TRBV5-1 to TRBJ2-7; TRBD2 might be the D (6 bases). The germline CDR1 and CDR2 sequences are SGHRS and YFSETQ. The CDR3 extends over 14 amino acids. The germline V and J ends were trimmed by 4 bases and 4 bases, with 15 bases remaining between them. This CDR3 is CASSPGTAWYEQYF. The CDR3 DNA sequence: TGCGCCAGCAGCCCGGGGACTGCTTGGTACGAGCAGTACTTC. Combining the CDR3 with reference TRBV5-1 and TRBJ2-7 gives the whole variable domain KAGVTQTPRYLIKTRGQQVTLSCSPISGHRSVSWYQQTPGQGLQFLFEYFSETQRNKGNFPGRFSGRQFSNSRSEMNVSTLELGDSALYLCASSPGTAWYEQYFGPGTRLTVT.

V is TRBV12-3 or TRBV12-4 and J is TRBJ2-3; TRBD2 matches at 8 bases. The CDR3 runs 16 residues. V was pared by 8 bases and J by 2 bases, with 12 bases of the junction left unmatched. DNA for the CDR3: TGTGCCAGCGGACCGACGAGCGGGGGCTACACAGATACGCAGTATTTT. Translated: CASGPTSGGYTDTQYF.

This clonotype was seen a few times. The V call is TRBV9, the J call TRBJ2-5; D is undetermined. CDR1 is SGDLS and CDR2 is YYNGEE in the germline V gene. V gave up 0 bases and J gave up 5 bases, with 11 bases separating them. This CDR3 spans 14 amino acids. The CDR3 here is CASSVATAQETQYF. For the CDR3, the DNA is TGTGCCAGCAGCGTAGCTACAGCCCAGGAGACCCAGTACTTC.

This chain connects TRBV2 to TRBJ1-3, with 7 positions matching TRBD1. The CDR3 covers 16 residues. The junction had 8 bases not matched to a gene; V was cut back by 6 bases and J by 0 bases. Per the germline V gene, CDR1 is SNHLY and CDR2 is FYNNEI. In DNA form, the CDR3 reads TGTGCCAGCAGACCGACAGGGATAAGCTCTGGAAACACCATATATTTT. Translation gives CASRPTGISSGNTIYF. Based on the CDR3 plus reference TRBV2 and TRBJ1-3, the full variable domain is EPEVTQTPSHQVTQMGQEVILRCVPISNHLYFYWYRQILGQKVEFLVSFYNNEISEKSEIFDDQFSVERPDGSNFTLKIRSTKLEDSAMYFCASRPTGISSGNTIYFGEGSWLTVV.

This chain links TRBV6-2 or TRBV6-3 with TRBJ2-3, with 7 bases that match TRBD1. The V segment lost 7 bases and the J segment 2 bases; nucleotides outside the gene matches: 6. This CDR3 has 14 residues. Per the germline V gene, CDR1 is MNHEY and CDR2 is SVGEGT. The CDR3: CASKDREITDTQYF. CDR3 DNA: TGTGCCAGCAAAGACAGGGAGATCACAGATACGCAGTATTTT.

The chain is built from TRBV10-3 and TRBJ2-3; maybe TRBD2 (6 bases). Between the trimmed V and J ends, which lost 8 bases and 6 bases, there was a span of 18 bases. The CDR3 totals 14 residues. In germline, CDR1 is ENHRY, CDR2 SYGVKD. CDR3 nucleotides: TGTGCCATCGCGCGGGGACCCCTCTCCGATACGCAGTATTTT. This encodes CAIARGPLSDTQYF.

To note about this clonotype: The junction does not match germline at one end; this may be a read error. The chain links TRBV4-1 to TRBJ2-7; 12 bases fit TRBD2. Germline V gives CDR1 MGHRA, CDR2 YSYEKL. The CDR3 spans 15 residues. In DNA form, the CDR3 reads TGCGCCAGCAGCCAACAGACTAGCGGGAGTCTGGAGCATTACTTC. Its translation is CASSQQTSGSLEHYF.

This clonotype was observed a few times. The chain is built from TRBV5-4 and TRBJ2-1, with TRBD2 matching over 7 bases. CDR1 and CDR2 (germline): SGHNT, YYREEE (reference sequence). The CDR3 extends over 16 amino acids. Unmatched junction bases numbered 17, after V lost 3 bases and J lost 11 bases. The CDR3 nucleotides read TGTGCCAGCAGCTCACCAACTAGCGCGAACTACCGGCAGCAGTTCTTC. Its protein product is CASSSPTSANYRQQFF.

V is TRBV18 and J is TRBJ2-1; D gene ambiguous. Germline CDR1 is KGHSH and CDR2 is LQKENI. The CDR3 is made up of 15 amino acids. V lost 4 bases and J lost 0, with 10 bases in between. The CDR3 region is CASSLDSSSYNEQFF. CDR3 nucleotides: TGTGCCAGCTCACTAGACTCGAGCTCCTACAATGAGCAGTTCTTC.

The rearrangement uses TRBV4-2 and TRBJ1-3; D uncertain. Germline V gives CDR1 LGHNA, CDR2 YNFKEQ. The V gene lost 3 bases and the J gene lost 0 bases, with 9 bases spanning the gap. The CDR3 is made up of 15 amino acids. CDR3 residues: CASSQTTSSGNTIYF. The CDR3 DNA is TGTGCCAGCAGCCAGACTACCAGCTCTGGAAACACCATATATTTT.

The CDR3 sequence: CASSDRQGYGYTF. The CDR3 DNA sequence: TGTGCCAGCAGTGATAGACAGGGATATGGCTACACCTTC. V and J are TRBV2 and TRBJ1-2; 7 nucleotides agree with TRBD1. From germline, CDR1 is SNHLY and CDR2 FYNNEI. There are 13 residues in the CDR3. The J segment lost 5 bases and the V segment lost 3 bases, leaving 3 bases of the junction unmatched.

The V gene is TRBV28, the J gene TRBJ2-5; 7 bases fit TRBD2. Germline CDR1 MDHEN, CDR2 SYDVKM. The CDR3 is 14 residues long. V trimming: 5 bases; J trimming: 5 bases; junction bases outside the gene matches: 8. CDR3 sequence (DNA): TGTGCCAGCAGTCCTACGGCGGGAGAGGAGACCCAGTACTTC. Protein: CASSPTAGEETQYF. Variable domain in full (rest from reference TRBV28 and TRBJ2-5): DVKVTQSSRYLVKRTGEKVFLECVQDMDHENMFWYRQDPGLGLRLIYFSYDVKMKEKGDIPEGYSVSREKKERFSLILESASTNQTSMYLCASSPTAGEETQYFGPGTRLLVL.